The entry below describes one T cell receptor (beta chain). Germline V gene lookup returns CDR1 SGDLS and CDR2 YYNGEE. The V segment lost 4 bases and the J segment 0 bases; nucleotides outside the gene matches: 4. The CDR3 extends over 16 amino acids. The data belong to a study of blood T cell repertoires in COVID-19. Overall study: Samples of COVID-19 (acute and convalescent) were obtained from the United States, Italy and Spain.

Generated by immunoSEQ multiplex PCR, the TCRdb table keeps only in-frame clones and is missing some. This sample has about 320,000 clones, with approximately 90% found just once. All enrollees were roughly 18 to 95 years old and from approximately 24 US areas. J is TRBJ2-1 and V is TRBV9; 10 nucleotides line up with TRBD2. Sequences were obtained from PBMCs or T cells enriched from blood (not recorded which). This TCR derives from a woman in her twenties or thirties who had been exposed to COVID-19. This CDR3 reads CASSFRTSGSYNEQFF. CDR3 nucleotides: TGTGCCAGCAGCTTCCGGACTAGCGGCTCCTACAATGAGCAGTTCTTC.